The 29 T cell receptor beta chains given below trace back to one sample, sequenced in a study of PD-1 blockade in classical Hodgkin lymphoma. Sequencing was performed with immunoSEQ multiplex PCR; in TCRdb, only in-frame clones are kept and a portion is missing. The sample carries tens of thousands of clones, about 85% recorded once. The time point is: cycle 4 day 1 (C4D1), after six to seven weeks of nivolumab. After autologous stem cell transplantation all patients relapsed, and prior brentuximab vedotin exposure differed between cohorts. Sequenced material: peripheral blood mononuclear cells (PBMCs), taken before the fourth cycle of nivolumab. The origin of the receptors is a human donor with classical Hodgkin lymphoma.

This clone was detected only once. The rearrangement joins TRBV2 to TRBJ1-2; TRBD1 might be the D (5 bases). V was shortened by 9 bases and J by 3 bases, with 26 bases between the two germline ends. Germline V gene sequence: CDR1 SNHLY, CDR2 FYNNEI. This CDR3 is 17 amino acids long. This CDR3 reads CARRPASGKAGDYGYTF. The CDR3 DNA is TGTGCCAGACGTCCTGCTTCAGGGAAAGCGGGGGACTATGGCTACACCTTC. The whole variable domain, filled in from reference TRBV2 and TRBJ1-2, reads EPEVTQTPSHQVTQMGQEVILRCVPISNHLYFYWYRQILGQKVEFLVSFYNNEISEKSEIFDDQFSVERPDGSNFTLKIRSTKLEDSAMYFCARRPASGKAGDYGYTFGSGTRLTVV.

This clone was counted a single time. The chain joins TRBV14 to TRBJ2-7; D perhaps matches TRBD1 (6 bases). Trimming took 4 bases from V and 7 from J, leaving 26 bases between them. The germline V gene has CDR1 SGHDN and CDR2 FVKESK. The CDR3 has 17 residues. CDR3 region: CASSRDPYRAISKEQYF. CDR3 nucleotides: TGTGCCAGCAGCCGAGACCCTTACAGGGCAATCAGTAAAGAGCAGTACTTC.

This chain connects TRBV19 to TRBJ1-5; 9 bases align to TRBD1. Trimming removed 0 bases from V and 4 bases from J; junction bases left unmatched: 4. The germline gives CDR1 LNHDA, CDR2 SQIVND (reference sequence). The CDR3 consists of 16 residues. The CDR3 protein is CASSIDPGTGNQPQHF. CDR3 DNA sequence: TGTGCCAGTAGTATAGATCCCGGGACAGGGAATCAGCCCCAGCATTTT.

J is TRBJ2-5 and V is TRBV5-1; D not resolved. The CDR3 length is 16 residues. CDR1 is SGHRS, CDR2 YFSETQ, per germline. Trimming removed 0 bases from V and 5 bases from J, with 17 bases in between. CDR3 nucleotide sequence: TGCGCCAGCAGCTTGGGGGGTTGGGTAGTTGGCGAGACCCAGTACTTC. Translating it yields CASSLGGWVVGETQYF.

The chain links TRBV6-1 to TRBJ1-1, with D unresolved. The CDR3 has 14 residues. V was clipped by 4 bases and J by 1 base, with 10 bases between them. Looked up from germline, CDR1 is MNHNS and CDR2 is SASEGT. CDR3 sequence reads: CASSVLASNTEAFF. The CDR3 coding sequence is TGTGCCAGCAGTGTCCTGGCTTCGAACACTGAAGCTTTCTTT.

The rearrangement links TRBV5-6 to TRBJ1-5; 8 bases line up with TRBD1. From germline, CDR1 is SGHDT and CDR2 YYEEEE. This CDR3 comprises 17 residues. V lost 5 bases to trimming and J lost 4 bases; unmatched junction nucleotides: 14. In nucleotides, the CDR3 is TGTGCCAGCAGTTACAGACAGGGGCGGATGGGTAATCAGCCCCAGCATTTT. Translated: CASSYRQGRMGNQPQHF.

The chain recombines TRBV7-8 with TRBJ2-7; 7 positions match TRBD1. The CDR3 has 13 amino acids. J was trimmed by 1 base and V by 8 bases; bases with no gene match: 5. The V gene's germline CDR1 is SGHVS and CDR2 FQNEAQ. CDR3 nucleotides: TGTGCCAGCCGCCCGGGACAGTCCTACGAGCAGTACTTC. It is translated as CASRPGQSYEQYF. Full variable domain (outside the CDR3, taken from reference TRBV7-8 and TRBJ2-7): GAGVSQSPRYKVAKRGQDVALRCDPISGHVSLFWYQQALGQGPEFLTYFQNEAQLDKSGLPSDRFFAERPEGSVSTLKIQRTQQEDSAVYLCASRPGQSYEQYFGPGTRLTVT.

The chain has TRBV7-8 and TRBJ2-1; TRBD1 matches 9 bases. CDR3 length equals 16 residues. Germline CDR1 reads SGHVS; CDR2 reads FQNEAQ. V gave up 0 bases and J gave up 8 bases; unmatched junction bases: 8. The CDR3 coding sequence is TGTGCCAGCAGCTTAGCGCCGGGGACAGGGAACCATGAGCAGTTCTTC. Its protein product is CASSLAPGTGNHEQFF.

The chain is built from TRBV30 and TRBJ2-3; D is ambiguous. V gave up 4 bases and J gave up 6 bases, with 8 bases separating them. The CDR3 length is 11 residues. CDR1 GTSNPN and CDR2 SVGIG come from the germline V gene (reference sequence). The CDR3 region has the DNA TGTGCCTGGACCCAGCAGGATACGCAGTATTTT. This gives the protein CAWTQQDTQYF.

The chain links TRBV29-1 to TRBJ2-5; the D call may be TRBD1 or TRBD2 (5 bases each). CDR1 SQVTM and CDR2 ANQGSEA come from the germline V gene. The CDR3 has 16 amino acids. Trimming took 4 bases from V and 5 from J, leaving 23 bases between them. The chain's CDR3 is CSVGGTRSRRLETQYF. CDR3 DNA: TGCAGCGTTGGAGGGACCCGATCTCGACGGTTGGAGACCCAGTACTTC.

This chain links TRBV5-1 with TRBJ2-7; TRBD1 matches 10 bases. The J segment lost 7 bases and the V segment lost 4 bases, leaving 11 bases of the junction unmatched. Germline CDR1 and CDR2: SGHRS and YFSETQ. CDR3 length: 15 residues. The CDR3 region is CASSETGTGVWEQYF. CDR3 DNA: TGCGCCAGCAGCGAAACCGGGACAGGGGTGTGGGAGCAGTACTTC.

The CDR3 here is CAWSGASSYEQYF. The CDR3 DNA follows: TGTGCCTGGAGTGGGGCTAGTAGCTACGAGCAGTACTTC. This chain links TRBV30 with TRBJ2-7; no firm D call. V lost 1 base and J 3 bases, leaving 10 bases between the germline ends. The CDR3 has 13 residues. CDR1 is GTSNPN and CDR2 is SVGIG in the germline V gene (reference sequence).

J is TRBJ2-1 and V is TRBV11-3; D remains unclear. The V gene lost 4 bases and the J gene lost 0 bases, with 4 bases spanning the gap. Germline V CDR1 and CDR2: SGHNT, YENEEA. CDR3 length equals 13 residues. Here the CDR3 DNA reads TGTGCCAGCAGCTATAGCTCCTACAATGAGCAGTTCTTC. It is translated as CASSYSSYNEQFF.

J is TRBJ1-3 and V is TRBV28, with D possibly TRBD1 on 5 matching bases. Germline assignment: CDR1 MDHEN and CDR2 SYDVKM. V lost 6 bases, J lost 9 bases, and 12 bases lay in between. The CDR3 is 12 residues long. The CDR3 region has the DNA TGTGCCAGCAGCCGTCCAAGGGGCACCATATATTTT. Translated: CASSRPRGTIYF.

The genes are TRBV5-1 and TRBJ1-4; D is uncertain. The V and J ends lost 0 bases and 4 bases respectively, with 10 bases between them. This CDR3 is 15 amino acids long. Germline loops: CDR1 SGHRS, CDR2 YFSETQ. The CDR3 sequence is CASSLGAVINEKLFF. As DNA, the CDR3 is TGCGCCAGCAGCTTGGGGGCAGTGATTAATGAAAAACTGTTTTTT.

The V and J genes are TRBV5-1 and TRBJ2-6; D is uncertain. The CDR3 contains 15 residues. V was clipped by 4 bases and J by 1 base, with 9 bases between them. Germline V gene data show CDR1 as SGHRS and CDR2 as YFSETQ. CDR3 nucleotide sequence: TGCGCCAGCAGCCGGTCGGGTTCTGGGGCCAACGTCCTGACTTTC. This gives the protein CASSRSGSGANVLTF.

V gene TRBV5-1 combines with J gene TRBJ2-7; a weak D match, TRBD1 (5 bases). The germline V gene encodes CDR1 SGHRS and CDR2 YFSETQ. The CDR3 sequence is 16 residues long. V gave up 1 base and J gave up 0 bases, with 14 bases separating them. CDR3 DNA sequence: TGCGCCAGCAGCTTGACAGGCGAAATAGGCTCCTACGAGCAGTACTTC. Protein product: CASSLTGEIGSYEQYF.

The rearrangement joins TRBV10-2 to TRBJ1-2; maybe TRBD1 (5 bases). Germline V gene sequence: CDR1 WSHSY, CDR2 SAAADI. CDR3 length: 13 amino acids. Trimming shortened V by 3 bases and J by 5 bases, and 10 bases separated the two germline ends. The CDR3 DNA reads TGCGCCAGCAGTGAAGCAGGGAAGTATGGCTACACCTTC. It specifies CASSEAGKYGYTF.

This clone was counted between two and nine times. This sequence joins TRBV6-5 and TRBJ2-7; the match to TRBD1 covers 9 bases. Germline CDR1 MNHEY, CDR2 SVGAGI. The CDR3 length is 15 residues. J lost 2 bases, V lost 2 bases, and 4 bases had no gene match. In DNA, the CDR3 is TGTGCCAGCAGTTACGGGACAGGGTCGACCTACGAGCAGTACTTC. Protein product: CASSYGTGSTYEQYF.

The V call is TRBV30, the J call TRBJ2-3; perhaps TRBD2 as D (6 bases). The V gene's germline CDR1 is GTSNPN and CDR2 SVGIG (reference sequence). The CDR3 runs 15 residues. V was cut by 0 bases and J by 2 bases, with 12 bases left in between. The CDR3 sequence: CAWSVRGTNTDTQYF. CDR3 bases: TGTGCCTGGAGTGTACGGGGGACGAACACAGATACGCAGTATTTT.

The chain recombines TRBV5-4 with TRBJ2-1; TRBD2 agrees at 8 bases. The V gene end was trimmed by 0 bases and the J gene end by 7 bases; junction bases not matched to a gene: 9. The CDR3 spans 16 residues. The germline gives CDR1 SGHNT, CDR2 YYREEE (reference sequence). The CDR3 reads CASSLDSRGGRNEQFF. In DNA, the CDR3 is TGTGCCAGCAGCTTGGACAGCCGGGGGGGCAGAAATGAGCAGTTCTTC.

The DNA for the CDR3 is TGCGCCAGCAGCGTGACGGATAGTGTCTCCTACGAGCAGTACTTC. Encoded protein: CASSVTDSVSYEQYF. The rearrangement joins TRBV5-1 to TRBJ2-7; D call uncertain. The V end was cut by 4 bases, the J end by 0 bases, with 14 bases between. CDR3 length: 15 residues. Germline CDR1 SGHRS, CDR2 YFSETQ.

This rearrangement joins TRBV9 to TRBJ2-1, with 9 nucleotides matching TRBD2. V lost 4 bases, J lost 4 bases, and 6 bases stayed unmatched. This CDR3 contains 15 residues. Germline values: CDR1 SGDLS, CDR2 YYNGEE. The CDR3 reads CASSRSSGEYNEQFF. CDR3 bases: TGTGCCAGCAGCCGATCTAGCGGGGAGTACAATGAGCAGTTCTTC.

To note about this clone: One end of the junction does not line up with germline, which may come from a read error. CDR3 sequence reads: CAWSVMDGPYEQCF. CDR3 sequence (DNA): TGTGCCTGGAGTGTAATGGACGGACCCTACGAGCAGTGCTTC. The chain joins TRBV30 to TRBJ2-7, with D unclear. This CDR3 has 14 residues. Germline V lookup: CDR1 GTSNPN, CDR2 SVGIG (reference sequence).

The chain employs TRBV5-1 and TRBJ1-4, with D unclear. The germline CDR1 and CDR2 sequences are SGHRS and YFSETQ. This CDR3 has 14 amino acids. V lost 0 bases and J lost 4, with 7 bases in between. CDR3 coding DNA: TGCGCCAGCAGCTTGGAAGGGAATAATGAAAAACTGTTTTTT. Translated, it gives CASSLEGNNEKLFF.

This clone was seen once. The chain recombines TRBV7-2 with TRBJ2-4, with D unclear. Per the germline V gene, CDR1 is SGHTA and CDR2 is FQGNSA. CDR3 length: 15 amino acids. V was shortened by 4 bases and J by 0 bases, with 10 bases between the two germline ends. The CDR3 DNA reads as TGTGCCAGCAGCTCTGGCTTACTAGCCAAAAACATTCAGTACTTC. It translates to CASSSGLLAKNIQYF.

The V and J genes are TRBV7-9 and TRBJ1-2; 8 nucleotides match TRBD1. There are 14 residues in the CDR3. Germline V gene lookup returns CDR1 SEHNR and CDR2 FQNEAQ (reference sequence). V was clipped by 1 base and J by 8 bases; unmatched bases: 6. The CDR3: CASSLEQGVGGYTF. The CDR3 DNA reads as TGTGCCAGCAGCTTAGAACAGGGGGTTGGAGGCTACACCTTC.

The V gene is TRBV7-9, the J gene TRBJ1-1, with a tentative D call TRBD1 (5 bases). Trimming cost V 1 base and J 1 base, with 13 bases left between them. The CDR3 has 16 amino acids. The germline V gene encodes CDR1 SEHNR and CDR2 FQNEAQ (reference sequence). CDR3 residues: CASSLEAIGENTEAFF. Here the CDR3 DNA reads TGTGCCAGCAGCTTAGAGGCCATAGGGGAGAACACTGAAGCTTTCTTT.

This clone occurred once. The V gene is TRBV10-2, the J gene TRBJ1-2; 7 bases are a match to TRBD1. The CDR3 runs 12 residues. V dropped 5 bases and J dropped 4; count of bases not matched to a gene: 1. From germline, CDR1 is WSHSY and CDR2 SAAADI. CDR3 DNA: TGCGCCAGCAGTCGGGACAGCTATGGCTACACCTTC. This encodes CASSRDSYGYTF.